These 31 T cell receptor beta chains were all obtained from the same sample, sequenced in a study of cytomegalovirus exposure and HLA in healthy donors. Use of 60 Vbeta and 13 Jbeta primers characterized the PCR. Data came from immunoSEQ multiplex PCR; TCRdb stores just in-frame clones and leaves some out. Of 150,000 or so clones in the sample, around 75% were seen once. Sequencing used PBMCs. The receptors stem from a young man in good health and CMV-seropositive.

This clone was counted only a few times. This chain links TRBV2 with TRBJ1-4; D possibly corresponds to TRBD1 (5 bases). CDR3 length: 14 residues. Germline CDR1 and CDR2: SNHLY and FYNNEI. V lost 4 bases and J lost 6, with 12 bases in between. CDR3 DNA: TGTGCCAGCAGTGCTAGGACGGGGGATGAAAAACTGTTTTTT. It yields the protein CASSARTGDEKLFF.

This chain connects TRBV18 to TRBJ1-2, with 10 bases matching TRBD1. Trimming at V came to 1 base and at J to 5 bases, leaving 4 bases not matched to a gene. From germline, CDR1 is KGHSH and CDR2 LQKENI. This CDR3 has 15 residues. The CDR3 region has the DNA TGTGCCAGCTCACCACGGGGACAGGGGAGGTATGGCTACACCTTC. Translated, it gives CASSPRGQGRYGYTF. Together with reference TRBV18 and TRBJ1-2, the CDR3 gives the full variable domain: NAGVMQNPRHLVRRRGQEARLRCSPMKGHSHVYWYRQLPEEGLKFMVYLQKENIIDESGMPKERFSAEFPKEGPSILRIQQVVRGDSAAYFCASSPRGQGRYGYTFGSGTRLTVV.

The chain links TRBV30 to TRBJ2-2; TRBD1 agrees at 7 bases. V lost 0 bases to trimming and J lost 6 bases; unmatched junction nucleotides: 7. The CDR3 covers 15 residues. CDR1 and CDR2 from the germline V gene are GTSNPN and SVGIG (reference sequence). The CDR3 loop reads CAWSVGQASSGELFF. The CDR3 bases are TGTGCCTGGAGTGTAGGACAGGCTTCTTCCGGGGAGCTGTTTTTT.

The chain recombines TRBV7-9 with TRBJ2-1, with TRBD2 matching 10 bases. This CDR3 has 13 residues. With 5 bases clipped from V and 15 bases from J, the junction kept 10 bases outside the gene matches. Germline-derived CDR1 and CDR2 are SEHNR and FQNEAQ (reference sequence). The CDR3 region has the DNA TGTGCCAGCAGCCCGACTAGCGGGCCGTTGGGGTTCTTC. Residues: CASSPTSGPLGFF.

The CDR3 spells CASSLGSGGREETQYF. As DNA, the CDR3 is TGCGCCAGCAGCTTGGGTAGCGGGGGGCGTGAAGAGACCCAGTACTTC. This chain joins TRBV5-1 and TRBJ2-5; 10 bases line up with TRBD2. The CDR3 spans 16 residues. The germline V gene encodes CDR1 SGHRS and CDR2 YFSETQ. The J segment lost 3 bases and the V segment lost 0 bases, leaving 5 bases of the junction unmatched. Combining the CDR3 with reference TRBV5-1 and TRBJ2-5 gives the whole variable domain KAGVTQTPRYLIKTRGQQVTLSCSPISGHRSVSWYQQTPGQGLQFLFEYFSETQRNKGNFPGRFSGRQFSNSRSEMNVSTLELGDSALYLCASSLGSGGREETQYFGPGTRLLVL.

This clone was counted once. J is TRBJ2-2 and V is TRBV7-9; 9 nucleotides agree with TRBD2. With V trimmed by 1 base and J by 5 bases, 5 bases remained unmatched. This CDR3 region has 16 residues. In germline, CDR1 is SEHNR, CDR2 FQNEAQ (reference sequence). The CDR3 sequence: CASSLGLAGNTGELFF. In DNA, the CDR3 is TGTGCCAGCAGCTTAGGCCTAGCGGGAAATACCGGGGAGCTGTTTTTT.

This clone appeared a few times. The chain combines TRBV4-1 with TRBJ1-2; weak D call: TRBD1 (6 bases). Germline CDR1 MGHRA, CDR2 YSYEKL. The CDR3 loop spans 15 amino acids. Between the trimmed V and J ends, which lost 4 bases and 6 bases, there was a span of 18 bases. The CDR3 DNA sequence: TGCGCCAGCAGCCTATACAGGGAGCAGGAGAATGGCTACACCTTC. Translated, it gives CASSLYREQENGYTF.

The chain joins TRBV18 to TRBJ2-1, with D unclear. V shed 1 base and J shed 10 bases, with 8 bases lying between them. From germline, CDR1 is KGHSH and CDR2 LQKENI. The CDR3 runs to 12 residues. The CDR3 nucleotides read TGTGCCAGCTCACCACAGCGAGCGGAGCAGTTCTTC. Its protein is CASSPQRAEQFF.

This clone has a handful of counts. The rearrangement links TRBV7-6 to TRBJ1-1, with TRBD1 as a possible D gene (5 bases). Per the germline V gene, CDR1 is SGHVS and CDR2 is FNYEAQ. This CDR3 comprises 14 residues. With 5 bases removed from V and 1 base from J, the gap between germline ends came to 11 bases. The DNA of the CDR3 is TGTGCCAGCAGCCCAGGACAAGAGAACACTGAAGCTTTCTTT. It is translated as CASSPGQENTEAFF.

The chain couples TRBV5-6 to TRBJ1-6; D is uncertain. CDR1 and CDR2 (germline): SGHDT, YYEEEE. The CDR3 sequence is 14 residues long. V was cut by 3 bases and J by 10 bases, with 14 bases left in between. The DNA for the CDR3 is TGTGCCAGCAGCTCAACGGTCGCGGCCTCACCCCTCCACTTT. Protein: CASSSTVAASPLHF. Full variable domain (remainder filled in from reference TRBV5-6 and TRBJ1-6): DAGVTQSPTHLIKTRGQQVTLRCSPKSGHDTVSWYQQALGQGPQFIFQYYEEEERQRGNFPDRFSGHQFPNYSSELNVNALLLGDSALYLCASSSTVAASPLHFGNGTRLTVT.

Only one count was recorded for this clone. The chain carries TRBV29-1 and TRBJ2-1; 8 bases fit TRBD1. The CDR3 spans 14 residues. Unmatched junction bases numbered 7, after V lost 3 bases and J lost 6 bases. CDR1 and CDR2 (germline): SQVTM, ANQGSEA. The CDR3 nucleotides read TGCAGCGTTGAGGAGACAGGGGTAGGCAATGAGCAGTTCTTC. This gives the protein CSVEETGVGNEQFF.

The J gene is TRBJ1-4, the V gene TRBV5-1, with 8 bases fitting TRBD1. Per germline, CDR1 SGHRS and CDR2 YFSETQ. The CDR3 extends over 16 amino acids. V shed 4 bases, J shed 0 bases, and the junction held 5 bases outside the gene matches. The DNA of the CDR3 is TGCGCCAGCAGCGCACAGGGGGATGCAACTAATGAAAAACTGTTTTTT. It specifies CASSAQGDATNEKLFF. The whole variable domain, filled in from reference TRBV5-1 and TRBJ1-4, reads KAGVTQTPRYLIKTRGQQVTLSCSPISGHRSVSWYQQTPGQGLQFLFEYFSETQRNKGNFPGRFSGRQFSNSRSEMNVSTLELGDSALYLCASSAQGDATNEKLFFGSGTQLSVL.

The chain couples TRBV30 to TRBJ1-1; 8 bases are a match to TRBD1. J lost 4 bases, V lost 1 base, and 14 bases had no gene match. CDR1 is GTSNPN and CDR2 is SVGIG in the germline V gene (reference sequence). The CDR3 contains 17 residues. The CDR3 bases are TGTGCCTGGAGTGACGCCAGACAGGGGTCTATCGGCACTGAAGCTTTCTTT. Protein sequence: CAWSDARQGSIGTEAFF. The full variable domain, completed using reference TRBV30 and TRBJ1-1, is SQTIHQWPATLVQPVGSPLSLECTVEGTSNPNLYWYRQAAGRGLQLLFYSVGIGQISSEVPQNLSASRPQDRQFILSSKKLLLSDSGFYLCAWSDARQGSIGTEAFFGQGTRLTVV.

The V and J genes are TRBV5-8 and TRBJ2-7; 7 nucleotides align to TRBD1. The CDR3 sequence is 15 residues long. V trimming: 4 bases; J trimming: 0 bases; junction bases outside the gene matches: 7. Germline lookup yields CDR1 SGHTS and CDR2 YDEGEE. CDR3 region: CASSLLTGSSYEQYV. In DNA form, the CDR3 reads TGTGCCAGCAGCCTGCTGACAGGGAGCTCCTACGAGCAGTACGTC.

This sequence joins TRBV11-3 and TRBJ2-2; TRBD1 agrees at 9 bases. The CDR3 runs 17 residues. Trimming at V came to 1 base and at J to 3 bases, leaving 6 bases not matched to a gene. Germline V gene sequence: CDR1 SGHNT, CDR2 YENEEA. CDR3 nucleotide sequence: TGTGCCAGCAGCTTAGCAGGGACAGGGTATGACACCGGGGAGCTGTTTTTT. This encodes CASSLAGTGYDTGELFF.

The gene calls are TRBV10-1 and TRBJ1-6, with 11 bases that match TRBD1. This CDR3 spans 18 amino acids. In germline, CDR1 is WNHNN, CDR2 SYGVQD (reference sequence). With V trimmed by 6 bases and J by 0 bases, 7 bases remained unmatched. The CDR3 sequence: CASSPGTGGGSYNSPLHF. The CDR3, as DNA: TGCGCCAGCAGCCCCGGGACAGGGGGGGGCTCCTATAATTCACCCCTCCACTTT.

This clone was observed a few times. The chain links TRBV11-3 to TRBJ1-2; weak D call: TRBD1 (6 bases). The CDR3 totals 12 residues. V lost 4 bases and J 6 bases, leaving 9 bases between the germline ends. Looked up from germline, CDR1 is SGHNT and CDR2 is YENEEA. The chain's CDR3 is CASSSNRDGYTF. For the CDR3, the DNA is TGTGCCAGCAGCTCGAACAGGGATGGCTACACCTTC.

The chain has TRBV7-9 and TRBJ2-1; no clear D gene. The CDR3 runs to 11 residues. Trimming stripped 1 base from V and 11 bases from J, with 6 bases between. Germline CDR1 and CDR2: SEHNR and FQNEAQ (reference sequence). CDR3 in amino acids: CASSLGQKQFF. In DNA form, the CDR3 reads TGTGCCAGCAGCTTAGGGCAAAAGCAGTTCTTC.

This clone was detected a few times. The CDR3 DNA follows: TGTGCCAGTAAGGCAGAAACGGGTGGAAACACCATATATTTT. Encoded protein: CASKAETGGNTIYF. J is TRBJ1-3 and V is TRBV19; no clear D. This CDR3 is built from 14 residues. The germline CDR1 and CDR2 sequences are LNHDA and SQIVND (reference sequence). Trimming pared 7 bases from V and 3 bases from J, leaving 13 bases between.

The rearrangement joins TRBV4-1 to TRBJ1-5; the D gene is possibly TRBD1 (5 bases). The V end was cut by 0 bases, the J end by 3 bases, with 12 bases between. This CDR3 region has 16 residues. Germline CDR1 and CDR2: MGHRA and YSYEKL. CDR3: CASSQEVTGLNQPQHF. CDR3 bases: TGCGCCAGCAGCCAAGAAGTTACAGGTCTCAATCAGCCCCAGCATTTT.

The chain employs TRBV2 and TRBJ1-5; D ambiguous. V dropped 7 bases and J dropped 0 bases, with 4 bases sitting between them. In germline, CDR1 is SNHLY, CDR2 FYNNEI. This CDR3 has 12 residues. This CDR3 reads CASTNSNQPQHF. The DNA for the CDR3 is TGTGCCAGCACTAATAGCAATCAGCCCCAGCATTTT. Using reference TRBV2 and TRBJ1-5 for the parts outside the CDR3, the full variable domain is EPEVTQTPSHQVTQMGQEVILRCVPISNHLYFYWYRQILGQKVEFLVSFYNNEISEKSEIFDDQFSVERPDGSNFTLKIRSTKLEDSAMYFCASTNSNQPQHFGDGTRLSIL.

The chain combines TRBV19 with TRBJ2-3, with TRBD2 matching 7 bases. Germline V gene sequence: CDR1 LNHDA, CDR2 SQIVND (reference sequence). Trimming removed 5 bases from V and 0 bases from J; junction bases left unmatched: 5. The CDR3 is made up of 15 amino acids. The DNA of the CDR3 is TGTGCCAGTAGTTGGAGCGGGGAAAGCACAGATACGCAGTATTTT. Its protein product is CASSWSGESTDTQYF.

The chain uses TRBV4-2 and TRBJ1-1; D not resolved. Germline V lookup: CDR1 LGHNA, CDR2 YNFKEQ. The CDR3 is 15 amino acids. V shed 4 bases and J shed 6 bases, with 18 bases lying between them. This CDR3 is CASSRERAERAEAFF. In DNA form, the CDR3 reads TGTGCCAGCAGCCGGGAAAGGGCGGAGAGGGCTGAAGCTTTCTTT.

In its sample, this clone was seen once. The chain employs TRBV14 and TRBJ2-1, with 9 nucleotides matching TRBD2. Losses at the gene ends were 0 bases for V and 15 bases for J; bases not matched to a gene: 6. The CDR3 spans 13 residues. Germline loops: CDR1 SGHDN, CDR2 FVKESK. Written as DNA, the CDR3 is TGTGCCAGCAGCCAAGATCGCGGGAGGGCCCCGTTCTTC. This translates into CASSQDRGRAPFF.

This clone has just a few counts. Written as DNA, the CDR3 is TGTGCCATCAGTGATGGCGGCTACACCTTC. Protein product: CAISDGGYTF. The chain couples TRBV10-3 to TRBJ1-2; D is unclear. Germline V gene lookup returns CDR1 ENHRY and CDR2 SYGVKD. Trimming stripped 3 bases from V and 8 bases from J, with 4 bases between. This CDR3 is 10 amino acids long.

The chain links TRBV11-2 to TRBJ2-1, with 11 bases that match TRBD2. Germline V lookup: CDR1 SGHAT, CDR2 FQNNGV. This CDR3 has 18 residues. The trim removed 5 bases at V and 0 bases at J, leaving 9 bases unmatched. The CDR3, as DNA: TGTGCCAGCAGCCCAGGGACTAGCGGCGTCAGCTCCTACAATGAGCAGTTCTTC. This gives the protein CASSPGTSGVSSYNEQFF.

Only a few counts were recorded for this clone. The chain employs TRBV14 and TRBJ2-5, with 7 bases identical to TRBD1. Trimming removed 2 bases from V and 5 bases from J; junction bases left unmatched: 5. The CDR3 has 14 residues. The germline V gene has CDR1 SGHDN and CDR2 FVKESK. Here the CDR3 reads CASSQNRGRETQYF. CDR3 in DNA: TGTGCCAGCAGCCAAAACAGGGGCAGGGAGACCCAGTACTTC.

The V gene is TRBV2, the J gene TRBJ2-6, with 8 positions matching TRBD1. After removal of 6 bases from V and 0 bases from J, the junction contained 7 bases not matched to a gene. There are 17 residues in the CDR3. Per germline, CDR1 SNHLY and CDR2 FYNNEI. CDR3 residues: CASSSTTGASGANVLTF. The DNA of the CDR3 is TGTGCCAGCAGCTCAACGACAGGGGCCTCTGGGGCCAACGTCCTGACTTTC. Drawing the rest from reference TRBV2 and TRBJ2-6, the complete variable domain is EPEVTQTPSHQVTQMGQEVILRCVPISNHLYFYWYRQILGQKVEFLVSFYNNEISEKSEIFDDQFSVERPDGSNFTLKIRSTKLEDSAMYFCASSSTTGASGANVLTFGAGSRLTVL.

V is TRBV7-6 and J is TRBJ1-1; TRBD1 aligns across 8 bases. Trimming took 5 bases from V and 6 from J; bases not matched to a gene: 11. This CDR3 spans 15 amino acids. Germline assignment: CDR1 SGHVS and CDR2 FNYEAQ. CDR3 bases: TGTGCCAGCAGCGCCCGACAGGGGTCGAGGGCTGAAGCTTTCTTT. Amino acid sequence: CASSARQGSRAEAFF.

This clone was counted only a few times. V is TRBV5-1 and J is TRBJ2-5, with D tentatively TRBD2 (6 bases). Trimming took off 7 bases at V and 2 bases at J, with 24 bases between the two ends. Germline CDR1 SGHRS, CDR2 YFSETQ. This CDR3 contains 17 residues. In nucleotides, the CDR3 is TGCGCCAGCGCAACAATCGGGAGAACCGGGGGTCAAGAGACCCAGTACTTC. Protein sequence: CASATIGRTGGQETQYF.

The CDR3 sequence: CASSQGINRESDTEAFF. CDR3 DNA sequence: TGTGCCAGCAGCCAAGGGATCAACAGGGAATCGGACACTGAAGCTTTCTTT. The rearrangement joins TRBV4-2 to TRBJ1-1; the D gene is possibly TRBD1 (6 bases). Trimming stripped 1 base from V and 3 bases from J, with 18 bases between. The germline V gene encodes CDR1 LGHNA and CDR2 YNFKEQ. The CDR3 is 17 residues long.